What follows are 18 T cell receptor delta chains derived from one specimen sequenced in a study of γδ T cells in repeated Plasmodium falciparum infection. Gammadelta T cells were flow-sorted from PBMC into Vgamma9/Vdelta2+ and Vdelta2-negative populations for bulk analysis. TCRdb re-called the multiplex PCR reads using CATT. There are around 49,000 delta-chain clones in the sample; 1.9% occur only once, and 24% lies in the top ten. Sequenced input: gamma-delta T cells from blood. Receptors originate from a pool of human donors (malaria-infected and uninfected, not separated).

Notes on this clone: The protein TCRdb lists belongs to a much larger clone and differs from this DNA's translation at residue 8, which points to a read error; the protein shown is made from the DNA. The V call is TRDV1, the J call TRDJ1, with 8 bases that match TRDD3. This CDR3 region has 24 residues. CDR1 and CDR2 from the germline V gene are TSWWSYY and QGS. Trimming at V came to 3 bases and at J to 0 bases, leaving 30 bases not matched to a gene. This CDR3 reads CALGDLGTPSYFAGGPPYTDKLIF. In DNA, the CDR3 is TGTGCTCTTGGGGACCTTGGGACTCCGTCCTATTTCGCTGGGGGACCTCCTTACACCGATAAACTCATCTTT.

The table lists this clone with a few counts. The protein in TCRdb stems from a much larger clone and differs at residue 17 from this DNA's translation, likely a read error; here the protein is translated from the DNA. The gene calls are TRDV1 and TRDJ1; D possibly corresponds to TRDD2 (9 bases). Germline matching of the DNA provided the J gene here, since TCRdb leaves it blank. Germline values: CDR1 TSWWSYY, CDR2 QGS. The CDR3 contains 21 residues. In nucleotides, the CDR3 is TGTGCTCTTGGGGATCCTTCCTACGCCGTACTGGGGGTTATATACACCGGTAAACTCATCTTT. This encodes CALGDPSYAVLGVIYTGKLIF.

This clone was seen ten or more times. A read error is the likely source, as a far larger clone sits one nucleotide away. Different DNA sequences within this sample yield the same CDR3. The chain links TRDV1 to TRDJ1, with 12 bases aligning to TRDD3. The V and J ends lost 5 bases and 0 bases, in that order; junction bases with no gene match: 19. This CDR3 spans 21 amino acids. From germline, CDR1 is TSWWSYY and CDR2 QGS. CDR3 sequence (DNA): TGTGCTCTTGGGTCCTGCCTGCCGTACTGGGGGATACCACGCTACACCGATAAACTCATCTTT. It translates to CALGSCLPYWGIPRYTDKLIF.

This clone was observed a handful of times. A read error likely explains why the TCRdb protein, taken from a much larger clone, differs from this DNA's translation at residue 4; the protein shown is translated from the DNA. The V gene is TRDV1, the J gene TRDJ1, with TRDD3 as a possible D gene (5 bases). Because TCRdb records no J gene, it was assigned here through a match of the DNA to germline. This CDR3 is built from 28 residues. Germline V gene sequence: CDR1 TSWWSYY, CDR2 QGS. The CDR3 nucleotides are TGTGCTCTTAGGGAACTCTCTCACGAGGCCCCCGTCCCAGGACGCGTTTACTGGCCTCCCGGTGTATCGATTAAACTCATCTTT. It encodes CALRELSHEAPVPGRVYWPPGVSIKLIF.

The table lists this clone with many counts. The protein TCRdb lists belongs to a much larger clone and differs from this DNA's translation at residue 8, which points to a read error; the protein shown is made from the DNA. In DNA form, the CDR3 reads TGTGCCTTTACCCCACCCGCAGATACTGGGGGAGACCCTACCGATAAACTCATCTTT. Its translation is CAFTPPADTGGDPTDKLIF. The chain is built from TRDV3 and TRDJ1; 9 bases line up with TRDD3. This CDR3 spans 19 amino acids. CDR1 and CDR2 from the germline V gene are TVYSNPD and GDNSRS (reference sequence). The ends lost 1 base at V and 2 bases at J; junction bases unmatched: 20. The entire variable domain, with the rest obtained from reference TRDV3 and TRDJ1, is as follows: CDKVTQSSPDQTVASGSEVVLLCTYDTVYSNPDLFWYRIRPDYSFQFVFYGDNSRSEGADFTQGRFSVKHILTQKAFHLVISPVRTEDSATYYCAFTPPADTGGDPTDKLIFGKGTRVTVEP.

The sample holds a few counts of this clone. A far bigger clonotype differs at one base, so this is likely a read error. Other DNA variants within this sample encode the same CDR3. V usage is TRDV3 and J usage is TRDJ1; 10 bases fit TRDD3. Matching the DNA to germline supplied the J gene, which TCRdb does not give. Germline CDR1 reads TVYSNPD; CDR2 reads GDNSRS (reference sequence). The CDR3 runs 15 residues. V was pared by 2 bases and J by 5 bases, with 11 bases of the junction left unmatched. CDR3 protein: CAFRGYWGIPDKLIF. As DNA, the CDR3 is TGTGCCTTTCGAGGTTACTGGGGGATTCCAGATAAACTCATCTTT.

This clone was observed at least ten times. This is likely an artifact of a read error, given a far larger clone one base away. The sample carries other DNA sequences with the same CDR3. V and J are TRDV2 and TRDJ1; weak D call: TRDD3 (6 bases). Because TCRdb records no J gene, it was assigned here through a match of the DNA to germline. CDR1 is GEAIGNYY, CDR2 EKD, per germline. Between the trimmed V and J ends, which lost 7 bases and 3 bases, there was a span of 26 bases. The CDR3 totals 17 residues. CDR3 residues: CACDYVLRAGDPDKLIF. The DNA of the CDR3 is TGTGCCTGCGACTACGTACTGCGCGCTGGGGATCCCGATAAACTCATCTTT.

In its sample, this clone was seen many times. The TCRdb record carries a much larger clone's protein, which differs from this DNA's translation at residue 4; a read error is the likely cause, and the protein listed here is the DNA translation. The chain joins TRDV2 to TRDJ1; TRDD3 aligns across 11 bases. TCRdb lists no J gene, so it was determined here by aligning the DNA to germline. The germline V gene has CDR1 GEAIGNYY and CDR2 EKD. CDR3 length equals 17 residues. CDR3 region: CACGTLPLGDTTDKLIF. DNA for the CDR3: TGTGCCTGTGGCACCCTCCCGCTGGGGGATACCACCGATAAACTCATCTTT.

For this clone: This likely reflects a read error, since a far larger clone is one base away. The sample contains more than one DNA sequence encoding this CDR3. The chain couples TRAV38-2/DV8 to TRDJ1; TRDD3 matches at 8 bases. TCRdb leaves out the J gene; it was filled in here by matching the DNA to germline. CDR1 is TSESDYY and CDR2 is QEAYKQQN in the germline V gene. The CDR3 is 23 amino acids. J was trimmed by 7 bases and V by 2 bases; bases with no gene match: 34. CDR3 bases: TGTGCTTATAGGAGTATAGAACTATTCCCCCTATTACTGGGGGCCAAACCTGGGGGTAAACTCATCTTT. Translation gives CAYRSIELFPLLLGAKPGGKLIF.

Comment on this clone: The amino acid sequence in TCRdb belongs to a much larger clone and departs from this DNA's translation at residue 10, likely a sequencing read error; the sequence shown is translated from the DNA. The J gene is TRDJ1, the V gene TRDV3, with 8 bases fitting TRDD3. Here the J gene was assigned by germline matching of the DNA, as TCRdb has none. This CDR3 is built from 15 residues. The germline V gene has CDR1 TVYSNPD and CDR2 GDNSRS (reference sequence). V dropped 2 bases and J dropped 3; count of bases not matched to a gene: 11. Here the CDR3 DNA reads TGTGCCTTTTCATGGGGGATCCTGTACGCCGATAAACTCATCTTT. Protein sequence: CAFSWGILYADKLIF.

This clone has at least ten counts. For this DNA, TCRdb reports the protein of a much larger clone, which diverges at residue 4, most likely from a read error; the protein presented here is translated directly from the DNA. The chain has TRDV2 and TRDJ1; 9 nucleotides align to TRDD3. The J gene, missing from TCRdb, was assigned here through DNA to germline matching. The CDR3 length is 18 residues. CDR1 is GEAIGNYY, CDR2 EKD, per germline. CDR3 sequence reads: CACNTVGVLGDGTDKLIF. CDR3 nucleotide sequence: TGTGCCTGTAACACCGTGGGAGTGCTGGGGGATGGGACCGATAAACTCATCTTT.

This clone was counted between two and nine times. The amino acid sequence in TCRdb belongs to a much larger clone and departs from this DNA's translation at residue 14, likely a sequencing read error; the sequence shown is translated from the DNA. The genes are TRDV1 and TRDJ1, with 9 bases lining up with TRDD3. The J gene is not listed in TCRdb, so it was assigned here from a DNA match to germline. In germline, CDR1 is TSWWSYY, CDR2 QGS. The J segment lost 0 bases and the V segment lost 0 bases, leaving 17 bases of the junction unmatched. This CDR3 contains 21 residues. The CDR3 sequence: CALGELPFRYWGTPYTDKLIF. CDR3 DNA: TGTGCTCTTGGGGAACTTCCCTTCAGGTACTGGGGGACCCCGTACACCGATAAACTCATCTTT.

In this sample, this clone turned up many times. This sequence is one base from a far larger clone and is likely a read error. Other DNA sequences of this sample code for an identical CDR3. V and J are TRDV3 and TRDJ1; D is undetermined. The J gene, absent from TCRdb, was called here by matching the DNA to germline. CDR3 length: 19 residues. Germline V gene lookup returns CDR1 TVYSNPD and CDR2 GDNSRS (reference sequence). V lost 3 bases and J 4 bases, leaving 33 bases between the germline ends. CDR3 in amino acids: CAFPKSTYIRPRRYDKLIF. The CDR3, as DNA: TGTGCCTTCCCAAAATCGACGTACATTCGGCCCCGGAGGTACGATAAACTCATCTTT.

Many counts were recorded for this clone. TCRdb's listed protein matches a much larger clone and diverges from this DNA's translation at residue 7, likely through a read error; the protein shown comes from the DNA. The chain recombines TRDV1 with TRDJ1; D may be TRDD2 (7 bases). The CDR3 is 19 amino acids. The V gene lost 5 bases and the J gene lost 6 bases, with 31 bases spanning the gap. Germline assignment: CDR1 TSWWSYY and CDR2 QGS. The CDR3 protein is CALGKAVFLLGWGWNKLIF. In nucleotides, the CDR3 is TGTGCTCTTGGGAAGGCCGTATTCCTACTCGGCTGGGGATGGAATAAACTCATCTTT.

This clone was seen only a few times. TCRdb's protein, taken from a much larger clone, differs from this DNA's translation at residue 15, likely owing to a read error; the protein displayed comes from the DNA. In DNA form, the CDR3 reads TGTGCTCTTGGGGAAGGTTCTTTCCCTTCGTTCGTACTGGGGGAGGGATACACCGATAAACTCATCTTT. This gives the protein CALGEGSFPSFVLGEGYTDKLIF. The J gene is TRDJ1, the V gene TRDV1; 9 bases align to TRDD3. V gave up 2 bases and J gave up 0 bases; unmatched junction bases: 25. CDR1 and CDR2 from the germline V gene are TSWWSYY and QGS. The CDR3 is 23 amino acids.

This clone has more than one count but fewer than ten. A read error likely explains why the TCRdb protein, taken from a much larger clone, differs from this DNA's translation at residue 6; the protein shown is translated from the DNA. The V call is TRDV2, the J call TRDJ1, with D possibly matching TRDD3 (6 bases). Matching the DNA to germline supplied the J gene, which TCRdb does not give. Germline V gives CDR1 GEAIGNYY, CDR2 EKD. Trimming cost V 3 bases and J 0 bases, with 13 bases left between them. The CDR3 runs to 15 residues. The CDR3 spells CACDSRGDNTDKLIF. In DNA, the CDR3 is TGTGCCTGTGACTCCCGGGGGGACAACACCGATAAACTCATCTTT.

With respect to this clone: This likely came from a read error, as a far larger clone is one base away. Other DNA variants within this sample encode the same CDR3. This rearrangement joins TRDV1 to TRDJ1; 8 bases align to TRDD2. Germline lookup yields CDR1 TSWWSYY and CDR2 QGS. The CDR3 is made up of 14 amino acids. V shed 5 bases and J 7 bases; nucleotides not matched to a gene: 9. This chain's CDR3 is CALGILPTEGKLIF. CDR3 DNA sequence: TGTGCTCTTGGGATACTTCCTACAGAGGGTAAACTCATCTTT.

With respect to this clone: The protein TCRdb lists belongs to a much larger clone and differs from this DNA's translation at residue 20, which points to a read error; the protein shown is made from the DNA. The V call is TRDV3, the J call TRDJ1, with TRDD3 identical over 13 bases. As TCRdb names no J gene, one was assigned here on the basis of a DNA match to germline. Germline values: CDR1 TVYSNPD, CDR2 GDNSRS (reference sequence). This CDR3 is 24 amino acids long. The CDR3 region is CAFVIAPKLSTGGYGPLYTNKLIF. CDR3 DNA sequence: TGTGCCTTTGTCATCGCTCCGAAACTATCTACTGGGGGATACGGGCCTCTCTACACCAATAAACTCATCTTT.